Below, 17 T cell receptor beta chains from the same sample are listed, as sequenced in a study of lymphopenia after photon versus proton radiotherapy. Repertoires were generated with immunoSEQ multiplex PCR, while TCRdb's copy carries only in-frame clones and drops some. Of 75,000 to 90,000 clones in the sample, about four fifths were seen once. Specimen: peripheral blood, collected from a patient treated with proton-based radiotherapy. The receptors shown here come from a man in his sixties with pancreatic cancer.

This rearrangement joins TRBV4-3 to TRBJ2-3; 16 nucleotides align to TRBD2. V dropped 0 bases and J dropped 5; count of bases not matched to a gene: 5. Germline V gene sequence: CDR1 LGHNA, CDR2 YSLEER. CDR3 length equals 18 residues. This CDR3 reads CASSQEAGTSGRVDTQYF. The CDR3 coding sequence is TGCGCCAGCAGCCAAGAAGCGGGGACTAGCGGGAGGGTAGATACGCAGTATTTT.

The chain joins TRBV13 to TRBJ1-3, with D hard to call. The germline CDR1 and CDR2 sequences are PRHDT and FYEKMQ (reference sequence). V was clipped by 1 base and J by 7 bases, with 17 bases between them. The CDR3 covers 16 residues. The CDR3 DNA is TGTGCCAGCAGCTTAGAAAAGGGAAGCTCCGCCAACACCATATATTTT. This gives the protein CASSLEKGSSANTIYF.

This chain uses TRBV14 with TRBJ2-2; D is perhaps TRBD1 (6 bases). The germline V gene has CDR1 SGHDN and CDR2 FVKESK. V dropped 2 bases and J dropped 5 bases, with 9 bases sitting between them. The CDR3 has 14 residues. The CDR3 coding sequence is TGTGCCAGCAGCCAATTCAGGGGAACCGGGGAGCTGTTTTTT. Residues: CASSQFRGTGELFF.

Here the CDR3 reads CASSAGQLSSYEQYF. CDR3 DNA: TGTGCCAGCAGCGCGGGACAGTTAAGCTCCTACGAGCAGTACTTC. The chain carries TRBV7-2 and TRBJ2-7; TRBD1 is a possible D gene (7 bases). V was pared by 5 bases and J by 0 bases, with 14 bases between. Germline V gene lookup returns CDR1 SGHTA and CDR2 FQGNSA. The CDR3 length is 15 residues.

The rearrangement uses TRBV2 and TRBJ2-4; no reliable D call. CDR1 is SNHLY, CDR2 FYNNEI, per germline. Trimming took 7 bases from V and 0 from J, leaving 10 bases between them. The CDR3 length is 14 residues. CDR3 loop: CASTAALAKNIQYF. CDR3 DNA sequence: TGTGCCAGCACGGCAGCTCTAGCCAAAAACATTCAGTACTTC.

The chain uses TRBV28 and TRBJ2-7; 7 nucleotides match TRBD1. The V gene end was trimmed by 6 bases and the J gene end by 4 bases; junction bases not matched to a gene: 9. The CDR3 has 14 residues. Germline CDR1 and CDR2: MDHEN and SYDVKM. The CDR3 here is CASSPGQTPYEQYF. CDR3 DNA sequence: TGTGCCAGCAGCCCGGGACAGACACCTTACGAGCAGTACTTC.

This clone is a singleton in its sample. The V call is TRBV4-2, the J call TRBJ2-2; D is uncertain. Germline V lookup: CDR1 LGHNA, CDR2 YNFKEQ. V was cut by 0 bases and J by 10 bases, with 12 bases left in between. The CDR3 runs to 14 residues. As DNA, the CDR3 is TGTGCCAGCAGCCAAGATCTTGGCATGGCGGAGCTGTTTTTT. Translating gives CASSQDLGMAELFF.

The rearrangement uses TRBV28 and TRBJ1-2; 9 bases fit TRBD1. With V trimmed by 4 bases and J by 5 bases, 14 bases remained unmatched. The CDR3 covers 17 residues. Germline lookup yields CDR1 MDHEN and CDR2 SYDVKM. The chain's CDR3 is CASSSPNSGQGSYGYTF. The DNA of the CDR3 is TGTGCCAGCAGTTCCCCGAACTCGGGACAGGGTTCATATGGCTACACCTTC.

The V call is TRBV19, the J call TRBJ2-1; no clear D. V shed 3 bases and J shed 4 bases, with 16 bases lying between them. This CDR3 contains 16 residues. Germline V lookup: CDR1 LNHDA, CDR2 SQIVND (reference sequence). Here the CDR3 reads CASSIWSGTQYNEQFF. Written as DNA, the CDR3 is TGTGCCAGTAGTATCTGGTCGGGCACTCAATACAATGAGCAGTTCTTC.

The table lists this clone with a few counts. The chain uses TRBV5-1 and TRBJ2-1, with TRBD2 identical over 8 bases. Trimming took 0 bases from V and 8 from J; bases not matched to a gene: 1. CDR3 length: 13 residues. Germline V CDR1 and CDR2: SGHRS, YFSETQ. The CDR3 DNA follows: TGCGCCAGCAGCTTGGCCGGGAGGGATGAGCAGTTCTTC. Encoded protein: CASSLAGRDEQFF.

The gene calls are TRBV28 and TRBJ1-5, with TRBD1 identical over 7 bases. Trimming removed 5 bases from V and 5 bases from J; junction bases left unmatched: 9. In germline, CDR1 is MDHEN, CDR2 SYDVKM. This CDR3 is 15 amino acids long. DNA of the CDR3: TGTGCCAGCAGTCGGACAGGTCTCCGGGATCAGCCCCAGCATTTT. It specifies CASSRTGLRDQPQHF.

This clone was seen more than once but under ten times. The gene calls are TRBV7-9 and TRBJ2-4; D call uncertain. The CDR3 has 12 amino acids. Trimming cost V 7 bases and J 5 bases, with 9 bases left between them. Germline CDR1 reads SEHNR; CDR2 reads FQNEAQ (reference sequence). The chain's CDR3 is CASTWAQNIQYF. The DNA of the CDR3 is TGTGCCAGCACCTGGGCCCAAAACATTCAGTACTTC.

This chain's CDR3 is CASRDSGNYEQYF. Here the CDR3 DNA reads TGTGCCAGCCGGGACAGTGGCAACTACGAGCAGTACTTC. The genes are TRBV6-5 and TRBJ2-7; TRBD1 matches at 7 bases. Germline V gene sequence: CDR1 MNHEY, CDR2 SVGAGI. CDR3 length equals 13 residues. Trimming took 8 bases from V and 3 from J; bases not matched to a gene: 7.

J is TRBJ2-7 and V is TRBV7-9, with D tentatively TRBD1 or TRBD2 (5 bases each). This CDR3 comprises 13 residues. V dropped 8 bases and J dropped 1 base, with 12 bases sitting between them. The germline V gene has CDR1 SEHNR and CDR2 FQNEAQ (reference sequence). DNA for the CDR3: TGTGCCAGCTCGGAGGCAGGGTCCTACGAGCAGTACTTC. It translates to CASSEAGSYEQYF.

The gene calls are TRBV4-1 and TRBJ2-6; weak D call: TRBD1 (5 bases). Trimming cost V 0 bases and J 2 bases, with 11 bases left between them. The CDR3 is 17 amino acids. Germline V gene data show CDR1 as MGHRA and CDR2 as YSYEKL. The CDR3 here is CASSQDESGTGANVLTF. DNA of the CDR3: TGCGCCAGCAGCCAAGATGAATCAGGGACTGGGGCCAACGTCCTGACTTTC.

This clone was counted only a few times. J is TRBJ1-2 and V is TRBV5-4, with a weak D call TRBD1 (5 bases). This CDR3 comprises 13 residues. Trimming removed 4 bases at V and 7 bases at J, with 14 bases between. Germline V gives CDR1 SGHNT, CDR2 YYREEE (reference sequence). CDR3 in amino acids: CASSPRERGGYTF. The CDR3 DNA follows: TGTGCCAGCAGCCCCAGGGAGCGAGGTGGCTACACCTTC.

The gene calls are TRBV9 and TRBJ2-3, with D hard to call. Between the trimmed V and J ends, which lost 0 bases and 2 bases, there was a span of 10 bases. CDR1 is SGDLS and CDR2 is YYNGEE in the germline V gene. The CDR3 extends over 15 amino acids. The CDR3 is CASSVEPRATDTQYF. The DNA of the CDR3 is TGTGCCAGCAGCGTAGAGCCAAGGGCCACAGATACGCAGTATTTT.